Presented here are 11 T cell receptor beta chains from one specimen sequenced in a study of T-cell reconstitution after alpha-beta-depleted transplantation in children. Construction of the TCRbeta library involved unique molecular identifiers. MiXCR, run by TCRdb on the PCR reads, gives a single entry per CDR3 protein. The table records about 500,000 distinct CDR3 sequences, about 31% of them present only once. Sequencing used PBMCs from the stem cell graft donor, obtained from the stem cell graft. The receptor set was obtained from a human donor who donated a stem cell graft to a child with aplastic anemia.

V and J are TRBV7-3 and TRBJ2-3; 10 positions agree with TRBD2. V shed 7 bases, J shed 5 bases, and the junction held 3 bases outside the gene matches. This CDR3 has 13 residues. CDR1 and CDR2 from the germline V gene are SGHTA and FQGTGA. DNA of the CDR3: TGTGCCAGCAACAGCGGGAGGGGAGATACGCAGTATTTT. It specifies CASNSGRGDTQYF.

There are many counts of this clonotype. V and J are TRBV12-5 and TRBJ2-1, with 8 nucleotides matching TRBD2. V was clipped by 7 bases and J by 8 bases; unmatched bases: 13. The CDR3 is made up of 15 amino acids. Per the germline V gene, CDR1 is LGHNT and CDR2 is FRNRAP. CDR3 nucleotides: TGTGCTAGTGTCTCCCCGGGGGGGGTTCTCCATGAGCAGTTCTTC. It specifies CASVSPGGVLHEQFF.

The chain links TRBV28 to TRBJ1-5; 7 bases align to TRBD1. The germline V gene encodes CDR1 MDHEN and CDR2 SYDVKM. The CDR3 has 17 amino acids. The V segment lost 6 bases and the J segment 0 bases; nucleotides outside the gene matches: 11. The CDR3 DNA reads TGTGCCAGCAGGGAGGCAGGGGGGGGATTTAGCAATCAGCCCCAGCATTTT. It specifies CASREAGGGFSNQPQHF.

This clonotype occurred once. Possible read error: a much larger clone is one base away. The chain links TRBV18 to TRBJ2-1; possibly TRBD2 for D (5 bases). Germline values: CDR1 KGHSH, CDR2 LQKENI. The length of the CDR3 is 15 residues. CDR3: CASSPVGGSYNEQLF. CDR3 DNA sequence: TGTGCCAGCTCACCAGTAGGAGGTTCCTACAATGAGCAGCTCTTC.

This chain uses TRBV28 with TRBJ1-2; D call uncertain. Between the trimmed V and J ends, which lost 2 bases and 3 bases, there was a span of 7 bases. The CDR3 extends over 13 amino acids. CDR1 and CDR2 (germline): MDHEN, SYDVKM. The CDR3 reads CASSLQDYYGYTF. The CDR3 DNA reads TGTGCCAGCAGTTTACAGGATTACTATGGCTACACCTTC.

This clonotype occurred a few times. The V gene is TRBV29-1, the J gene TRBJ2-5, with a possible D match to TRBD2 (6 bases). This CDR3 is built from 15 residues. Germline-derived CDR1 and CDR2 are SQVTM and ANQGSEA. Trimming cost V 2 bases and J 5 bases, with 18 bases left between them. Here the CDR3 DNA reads TGCAGCGTTGAACGGCTGGGGTTGGAGGGGGAGACCCAGTACTTC. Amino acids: CSVERLGLEGETQYF.

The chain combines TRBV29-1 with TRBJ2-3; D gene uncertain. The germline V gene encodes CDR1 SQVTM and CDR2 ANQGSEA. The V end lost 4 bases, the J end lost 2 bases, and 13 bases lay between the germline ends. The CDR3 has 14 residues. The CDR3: CSVGGNGHTDTQYF. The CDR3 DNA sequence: TGCAGCGTTGGGGGAAACGGTCACACAGATACGCAGTATTTT.

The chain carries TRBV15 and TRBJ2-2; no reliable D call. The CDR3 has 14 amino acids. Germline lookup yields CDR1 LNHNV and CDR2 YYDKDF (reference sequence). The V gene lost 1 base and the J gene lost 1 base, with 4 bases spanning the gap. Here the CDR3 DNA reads TGTGCCACCAGCAGAGCAGGGAACACCGGGGAGCTGTTTTTT. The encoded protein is CATSRAGNTGELFF.

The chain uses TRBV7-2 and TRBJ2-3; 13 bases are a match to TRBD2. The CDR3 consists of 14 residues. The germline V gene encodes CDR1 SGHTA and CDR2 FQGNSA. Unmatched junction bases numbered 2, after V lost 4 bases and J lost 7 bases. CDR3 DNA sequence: TGTGCCAGCAGCTCACTAGCGGGAGGGTATACGCAGTATTTT. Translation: CASSSLAGGYTQYF.

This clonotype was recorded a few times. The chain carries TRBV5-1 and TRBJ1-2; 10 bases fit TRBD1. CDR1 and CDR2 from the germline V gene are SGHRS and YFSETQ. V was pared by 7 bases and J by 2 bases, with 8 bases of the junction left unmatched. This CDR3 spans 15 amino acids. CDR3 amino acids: CASAPTGGLNYGYTF. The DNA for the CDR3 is TGCGCCAGCGCCCCGACAGGGGGCCTAAACTATGGCTACACCTTC.

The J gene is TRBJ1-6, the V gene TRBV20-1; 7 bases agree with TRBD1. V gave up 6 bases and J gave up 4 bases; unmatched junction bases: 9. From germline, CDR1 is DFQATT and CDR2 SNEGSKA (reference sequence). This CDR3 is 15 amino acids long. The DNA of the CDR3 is TGCAGTGCAGAACAGGGGTCTCAGTATAATTCACCCCTCCACTTT. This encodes CSAEQGSQYNSPLHF.